These 18 T cell receptor beta chains were all obtained from the same sample, sequenced in a study of CD8+ T cells in alopecia areata. Treatment specified: oral pan-JAK inhibitor, 5-10 mg twice daily. Extracted RNA was reverse transcribed, and the resulting cDNA served as sequencing template. Measured with immunoSEQ multiplex PCR; TCRdb has only the in-frame clones, and not every one. The sample records tens of thousands of clones, around 30% being singletons. The specimen comprised CD8+ T cells sorted from blood, sampled at week 4, from a patient treated with tofacitinib. These receptors originate from a human donor with alopecia areata.

Only a few counts were recorded for this clone. Since a much larger clone is just one base distant, this may be a read error. The chain carries TRBV1 and TRBJ2-1. TRBV1 is a listed pseudogene. CDR3 size: 13 residues. The CDR3 loop reads CASSQEGSNEQFF. Here the CDR3 DNA reads TGCGCCAGCAGCCAAGAGGGTTCCAATGAGCAGTTCTTC.

The chain joins TRBV29-1 to TRBJ2-7, with TRBD2 identical over 12 bases. Germline V gene sequence: CDR1 SQVTM, CDR2 ANQGSEA. V shed 7 bases, J shed 0 bases, and the junction held 13 bases outside the gene matches. The CDR3 consists of 17 residues. As DNA, the CDR3 is TGCAGCGCGCGGGGGACTAGCGGGTGGGGGAGCTCCTACGAGCAGTACTTC. It codes for CSARGTSGWGSSYEQYF.

This clone showed up many times. The chain joins TRBV7-2 to TRBJ1-1; D possibly corresponds to TRBD1 (6 bases). CDR3 size: 17 residues. V lost 4 bases, J lost 3 bases, and 21 bases lay in between. Germline CDR1 SGHTA, CDR2 FQGNSA. CDR3 loop: CASSSTGNGDRDTEAFF. DNA of the CDR3: TGTGCCAGCAGCTCGACAGGAAACGGGGATCGGGACACTGAAGCTTTCTTT. The full variable domain, its missing parts supplied by reference TRBV7-2 and TRBJ1-1, is GAGVSQSPSNKVTEKGKDVELRCDPISGHTALYWYRQSLGQGLEFLIYFQGNSAPDKSGLPSDRFSAERTGGSVSTLTIQRTQQEDSAVYLCASSSTGNGDRDTEAFFGQGTRLTVV.

This clone was picked up a small number of times. V is TRBV9 and J is TRBJ2-7, with D possibly TRBD2 on 6 matching bases. The V gene lost 1 base and the J gene lost 2 bases, with 13 bases spanning the gap. Germline assignment: CDR1 SGDLS and CDR2 YYNGEE. The CDR3 covers 15 residues. The CDR3 DNA follows: TGTGCCAGCAGCGTATCGGCGGGGCAGGCCTACGAGCAGTACTTC. Translated, it gives CASSVSAGQAYEQYF.

The chain has TRBV6-5 and TRBJ1-1; unclear D gene. The germline V gene encodes CDR1 MNHEY and CDR2 SVGAGI. Trimming left V 2 bases short and J 4 bases short, with 8 bases between. There are 13 residues in the CDR3. In nucleotides, the CDR3 is TGTGCCAGCAGTTACGGCCCGGCCACTGAAGCTTTCTTT. This translates into CASSYGPATEAFF.

This clone was picked up a small number of times. The chain uses TRBV4-1 and TRBJ1-5; no clear D. This CDR3 region has 16 residues. V was cut by 0 bases and J by 2 bases, with 11 bases left in between. CDR1 is MGHRA and CDR2 is YSYEKL in the germline V gene. Written as DNA, the CDR3 is TGCGCCAGCAGCCAAGAGGTGACGTGGCGCAATCAGCCCCAGCATTTT. It encodes CASSQEVTWRNQPQHF.

The V gene is TRBV5-6, the J gene TRBJ2-7; a possible D gene is TRBD2 (5 bases). V lost 2 bases and J lost 6, with 6 bases in between. CDR3 size: 11 residues. Germline CDR1 and CDR2: SGHDT and YYEEEE. The CDR3 nucleotides are TGTGCCAGCAGCTTAGGAGGCGAGCAGTACTTC. Translated: CASSLGGEQYF.

There are a few counts of this clone. The CDR3 region has the DNA TGTGCCAGTAGTCCTCCGGGGCGGGAGGGCCCCCCCGGGGAGCTGTTTTTT. It codes for CASSPPGREGPPGELFF. The chain couples TRBV19 to TRBJ2-2, with 9 bases that match TRBD2. This CDR3 is 17 amino acids long. V dropped 5 bases and J dropped 6; count of bases not matched to a gene: 13. The germline gives CDR1 LNHDA, CDR2 SQIVND (reference sequence). The full variable domain, rest sourced from reference TRBV19 and TRBJ2-2, is DGGITQSPKYLFRKEGQNVTLSCEQNLNHDAMYWYRQDPGQGLRLIYYSQIVNDFQKGDIAEGYSVSREKKESFPLTVTSAQKNPTAFYLCASSPPGREGPPGELFFGEGSRLTVL.

The V and J genes are TRBV9 and TRBJ2-7; the D gene is possibly TRBD1 (5 bases). The CDR3 is 16 amino acids. Trimming left V 3 bases short and J 1 base short, with 17 bases between. Germline values: CDR1 SGDLS, CDR2 YYNGEE. The CDR3 is CASSASMTDPSYEQYF. CDR3 DNA sequence: TGTGCCAGCAGCGCCTCTATGACAGACCCGTCCTACGAGCAGTACTTC.

The chain recombines TRBV2 with TRBJ2-7; TRBD1 aligns across 9 bases. Germline CDR1 and CDR2: SNHLY and FYNNEI. J was trimmed by 1 base and V by 8 bases; bases with no gene match: 6. CDR3 length equals 14 residues. CDR3 nucleotide sequence: TGTGCCAGCGACCGGGACAGGGAGTCCTACGAGCAGTACTTC. Protein sequence: CASDRDRESYEQYF.

This clone came up a few times. The V and J genes are TRBV7-9 and TRBJ2-7, with D tentatively TRBD1 or TRBD2 (5 bases each). V dropped 6 bases and J dropped 3 bases, with 12 bases sitting between them. CDR3 length: 13 amino acids. Germline lookup yields CDR1 SEHNR and CDR2 FQNEAQ (reference sequence). CDR3 protein: CASRGTGNYEQYF. CDR3 bases: TGTGCCAGCAGGGGGACCGGTAACTACGAGCAGTACTTC.

This clone was counted between two and nine times. The rearrangement uses TRBV30 and TRBJ1-2; no clear D gene. The CDR3 has 15 residues. V was trimmed by 8 bases and J by 2 bases, leaving 21 bases between them. Germline values: CDR1 GTSNPN, CDR2 SVGIG (reference sequence). The CDR3 here is CAGKPLRGRNYGYTF. CDR3 nucleotide sequence: TGTGCCGGAAAACCCCTCCGCGGACGGAACTATGGCTACACCTTC.

The rearrangement joins TRBV9 to TRBJ2-1; 11 bases agree with TRBD2. Trimming removed 3 bases from V and 13 bases from J; junction bases left unmatched: 12. CDR3 length: 15 amino acids. CDR1 and CDR2 from the germline V gene are SGDLS and YYNGEE. The CDR3 coding sequence is TGTGCCAGCAGCGGTAGCGGGAGGGAATGGCAAGGTCAGTTCTTC. Amino acids: CASSGSGREWQGQFF.

This clone was counted between two and nine times. J is TRBJ2-2 and V is TRBV6-5, with 7 bases identical to TRBD2. Germline trimming cut 11 bases from V and 1 base from J; bases unmatched to any gene: 4. Looked up from germline, CDR1 is MNHEY and CDR2 is SVGAGI. The CDR3 is made up of 13 amino acids. The CDR3 DNA is TGTGCCGGGGGGGACGTGAACACCGGGGAGCTGTTTTTT. This codes for CAGGDVNTGELFF.

The V and J genes are TRBV7-9 and TRBJ2-5, with D unclear. The CDR3 extends over 15 amino acids. Trimming left V 1 base short and J 5 bases short, with 14 bases between. Per the germline V gene, CDR1 is SEHNR and CDR2 is FQNEAQ (reference sequence). The CDR3, as DNA: TGTGCCAGCAGCTTAGTTTCGGCTACCCCGGAGACCCAGTACTTC. This translates into CASSLVSATPETQYF.

This clone showed up just a few times. The V gene is TRBV29-1, the J gene TRBJ2-7, with D perhaps being TRBD1 or TRBD2 (5 bases each). Trimming removed 1 base at V and 9 bases at J, with 10 bases between. Germline V gene data show CDR1 as SQVTM and CDR2 as ANQGSEA. The CDR3 covers 11 residues. In DNA, the CDR3 is TGCAGCGTTGAAGGAAGGGACCGGCAGTACTTC. Encoded protein: CSVEGRDRQYF.

This clone showed up many times. The gene calls are TRBV6-5 and TRBJ1-2; D not resolved. The CDR3 has 12 amino acids. Trimming shortened V by 2 bases and J by 7 bases, and 8 bases separated the two germline ends. Germline V gene lookup returns CDR1 MNHEY and CDR2 SVGAGI. CDR3 nucleotides: TGTGCCAGCAGTTACGGGCGTAGTGGCTACACCTTC. Translated: CASSYGRSGYTF.

CDR3: CSVGASGGPVNYGYTF. The DNA of the CDR3 is TGCAGCGTTGGGGCGTCAGGGGGGCCAGTGAACTATGGCTACACCTTC. The rearrangement uses TRBV29-1 and TRBJ1-2, with 7 bases aligning to TRBD1. The CDR3 is made up of 16 amino acids. From germline, CDR1 is SQVTM and CDR2 ANQGSEA. V trimming: 4 bases; J trimming: 2 bases; junction bases outside the gene matches: 13.